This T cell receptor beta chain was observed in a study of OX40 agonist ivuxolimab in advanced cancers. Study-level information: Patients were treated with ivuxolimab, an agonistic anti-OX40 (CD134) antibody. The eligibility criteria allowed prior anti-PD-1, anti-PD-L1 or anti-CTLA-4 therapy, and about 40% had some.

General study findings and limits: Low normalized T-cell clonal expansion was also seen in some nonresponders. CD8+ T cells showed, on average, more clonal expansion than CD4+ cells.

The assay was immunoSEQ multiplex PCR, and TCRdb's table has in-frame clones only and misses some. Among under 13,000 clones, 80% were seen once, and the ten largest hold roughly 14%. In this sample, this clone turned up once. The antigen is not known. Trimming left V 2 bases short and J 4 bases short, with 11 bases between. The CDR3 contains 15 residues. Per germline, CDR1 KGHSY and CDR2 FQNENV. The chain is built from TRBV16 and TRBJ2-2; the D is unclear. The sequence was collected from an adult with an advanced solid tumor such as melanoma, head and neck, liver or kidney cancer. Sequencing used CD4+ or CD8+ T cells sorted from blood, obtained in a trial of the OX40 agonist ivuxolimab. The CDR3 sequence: CASSQVSQTTGELFF. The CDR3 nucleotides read TGTGCCAGCAGCCAAGTCAGTCAGACCACCGGGGAGCTGTTTTTT.